The rows below give T cell receptor beta chains drawn from one sample of a study of blood T cell repertoires in COVID-19. Data came from immunoSEQ multiplex PCR; TCRdb stores just in-frame clones and leaves some out. The sample has nearly 350,000 clones; 90% to 95% are singletons. Sequencing used peripheral blood. The source is a woman younger than 35 who had recovered from COVID-19. CDR3s include the opening cysteine and the closing phenylalanine or tryptophan. The order of the fields is V gene, J gene, clone size, D gene, CDR3 DNA, CDR3 protein. D genes are given only for firm matches. Where a row states a size, it is once, few, many or the class of an expanded clone; other rows omit it.

TRBV9	TRBJ1-1	.	.	TGTGCCAGCAGCGTCCGGCCCAACAGGGACACTGAAGCTTTCTTT	CASSVRPNRDTEAFF
TRBV7-2	TRBJ1-2	.	TRBD1	TGTGCCAGCAGCCCGAGGACAGGAGCTAACTATGGCTACACCTTC	CASSPRTGANYGYTF
TRBV2	TRBJ2-5	.	TRBD2	TGTGCCAAATACCTAGCGGGAAGTGAGACCCAGTACTTC	CAKYLAGSETQYF
TRBV19	TRBJ2-1	.	TRBD2	TGTGCCAGTAGATCAGCGGGAGGGAGGTACAATGAGCAGTTCTTC	CASRSAGGRYNEQFF
TRBV6-5	TRBJ1-1	.	TRBD1	TGTGCCAGCAGTTACTCGTCAGGGGGTTACACTGAAGCTTTCTTT	CASSYSSGGYTEAFF
TRBV3-1/TRBV3-2	TRBJ1-1	.	.	TGTGCCAGCAGCCAAGGCTTTCGGGAGGGGGACACTGAAGCTTTCTTT	CASSQGFREGDTEAFF
TRBV5-1	TRBJ2-1	once	TRBD2	TGCGCCAGCAGTGAGCTAGCGGGAGCTGGTGAGCAGTTCTTC	CASSELAGAGEQFF
TRBV5-6	TRBJ1-5	once	.	TGTGCCAGCAGCGTATCAGGGGTTGGAGAACAGCCCCAGCATTTT	CASSVSGVGEQPQHF
TRBV7-9	TRBJ1-2	.	TRBD1	TGTGCCAGCAGCCTCTGGACAGGGGATGGCTACACCTTC	CASSLWTGDGYTF
TRBV30	TRBJ2-4	.	.	TGTGCCTGGAGTGACCGGGAACCGGCCAAAAACATTCAGTACTTC	CAWSDREPAKNIQYF
TRBV5-5	TRBJ2-5	.	TRBD2	TGTGCCAGCAGCCTGGGACTAGCGGGAGGCAACCAAGAGACCCAGTACTTC	CASSLGLAGGNQETQYF
TRBV7-2	TRBJ2-3	.	TRBD2	TGTGCCAGCAGCGCCCGCGGGAGTAGTACAGATACGCAGTATTTT	CASSARGSSTDTQYF
TRBV7-9	TRBJ2-5	.	TRBD1	TGTGCCAGCAGCTCAACAACGACAGGGAAGGAGACCCAGTACTTC	CASSSTTTGKETQYF
TRBV7-2	TRBJ1-1	.	TRBD1	TGTGCCAGCAGCTTAGAACAGGGGAGGAACACTGAAGCTTTCTTT	CASSLEQGRNTEAFF
TRBV5-3	TRBJ1-2	.	.	TGTGCCAGAAGCTTGGCAGGATCCCTCGAGGGCTACACCTTC	CARSLAGSLEGYTF
TRBV7-6	TRBJ1-4	.	.	TGTGCCAGCAGCCCGACCCCGGGGAGGGTTGAAAAACTGTTTTTT	CASSPTPGRVEKLFF
TRBV5-1	TRBJ2-1	.	TRBD2	TGCGCCAGCAGTCTCACTCTAGCGGGAGGAACATACAATGAGCAGTTCTTC	CASSLTLAGGTYNEQFF
TRBV28	TRBJ2-2	.	.	TGTGCCAGCCTACCCCCCAGCGGCACCGGGGAGCTGTTTTTT	CASLPPSGTGELFF
TRBV27	TRBJ2-2	.	TRBD2	TGTGCCAGCAGTCTCCTAGCGGGAGGTTCGAACACCGGGGAGCTGTTTTTT	CASSLLAGGSNTGELFF
TRBV7-9	TRBJ1-5	.	.	TGTGCCAGCAGCAACCTCCAGGGACAGCCCCAGCATTTT	CASSNLQGQPQHF
TRBV5-4	TRBJ2-1	once	.	TGTGCCAGCAGCTTGGAACAGCCCTCCTACAATGAGCAGTTCTTC	CASSLEQPSYNEQFF
TRBV11-3	TRBJ2-2	.	.	TGTGCCAGCAGCTTAGTACCGGTGTCCGGGGAGCTGTTTTTT	CASSLVPVSGELFF
TRBV5-6	TRBJ2-5	.	TRBD2	TGTGCCAGCAGCTTGATGGGACTAGATCTCTCGGGGGGTAGAGAGACCCAGTACTTC	CASSLMGLDLSGGRETQYF
TRBV11-2	TRBJ2-3	.	TRBD2	TGTGCCAGCAGCTTGTCGTGGACTAGCGGCACAGATACGCAGTATTTT	CASSLSWTSGTDTQYF
TRBV24-1	TRBJ1-1	.	.	TGTGCCACCAGTCTAAATGGGAACACTGAAGCTTTCTTT	CATSLNGNTEAFF
TRBV10-3	TRBJ1-1	.	.	TGTGCCATCACTAGCCGAGGGTTCCGGAGTGGGAATACTGAAGCTTTCTTT	CAITSRGFRSGNTEAFF
TRBV6-2/TRBV6-3	TRBJ2-1	.	.	TGTGCCAGCAGCCCAATCTACCAAAGCCCCTACAATGAGCAGTTCTTC	CASSPIYQSPYNEQFF
TRBV10-2	TRBJ2-2	once	.	TGCGCCAGCAGTGAATGGGCTAGGGGCACCGGGGAGCTGTTTTTT	CASSEWARGTGELFF
TRBV4-1	TRBJ1-4	.	TRBD1	TGCGCCAGCAGCCAAGATGGGACAGGGGACGAAAAACTGTTTTTT	CASSQDGTGDEKLFF
TRBV7-9	TRBJ1-3	.	TRBD1	TGTGCCAGCAGCACCCGGGACAGGGACCCCTCCGACGGGGACACCATATATTTT	CASSTRDRDPSDGDTIYF
TRBV10-2	TRBJ2-5	.	TRBD2	TGCGCCAGCAGTCCCCGAAGTGGACTAGCGGGAGTGTACGAGACCCAGTACTTC	CASSPRSGLAGVYETQYF
TRBV5-1	TRBJ2-1	.	TRBD2	TGCGCCAGCAGCTTGGTACTAGCGGACAATGAGCAGTTCTTC	CASSLVLADNEQFF
TRBV10-1	TRBJ2-3	.	TRBD1	TGCGCCAGCAGTTCCCAAGGGACAGGGGGCACAGATACGCAGTATTTT	CASSSQGTGGTDTQYF
TRBV27	TRBJ1-5	.	.	TGTGCCAGCAGGGCCGGGACACCGAATCAGCCCCAGCATTTT	CASRAGTPNQPQHF
TRBV5-8	TRBJ1-5	.	TRBD1	TGTGCCAGCAGCTGGGCGGACAGGCCCAATCAGCCCCAGCATTTT	CASSWADRPNQPQHF
TRBV24-1	TRBJ1-2	.	.	TGTGCCACCAGTGAAACAGCTTACTATGGCTACACCTTC	CATSETAYYGYTF
TRBV24-1	TRBJ1-1	.	TRBD1	TGTGCCACTCAAGCCACAGGGGTTGACACTGAAGCTTTCTTT	CATQATGVDTEAFF
TRBV19	TRBJ2-3	.	TRBD2	TGTGCCAGTCGGAGACTAGCGGGAGCAGATACGCAGTATTTT	CASRRLAGADTQYF
TRBV28	TRBJ2-3	.	TRBD2	TGTGCCAGCAGTTATAGCGGGAGTAAGGCAGATACGCAGTATTTT	CASSYSGSKADTQYF
TRBV4-1	TRBJ1-4	once	TRBD1	TGCGCCAGCAGCCCCGGGACAGTTAATGAAAAACTGTTTTTT	CASSPGTVNEKLFF
TRBV29-1	TRBJ1-2	.	TRBD1	TGCAGCGTTACAAAGACAGGGACTAACTATGGCTACACCTTC	CSVTKTGTNYGYTF
TRBV2	TRBJ1-1	.	.	TGTGCCAGCAGCCTCAGTTCGGGGACTGAAGCTTTCTTT	CASSLSSGTEAFF
TRBV3-1/TRBV3-2	TRBJ2-4	.	TRBD2	TGTGCCAGCAGCCAAGATTCACTAGCGGAGGGCATTCAGTACTTC	CASSQDSLAEGIQYF
TRBV7-2	TRBJ2-2	.	.	TGTGCCAGCAGCTCTGAGTTCGGAGGGAGTGCCGGGGAGCTGTTTTTT	CASSSEFGGSAGELFF
TRBV6-6	TRBJ1-5	.	TRBD1	TGTGCCAGCAGTCCGAGGGACAGCCCCCACGCTAATCAGCCCCAGCATTTT	CASSPRDSPHANQPQHF
TRBV6-5	TRBJ1-2	once	.	TGTGCCACCCACGACCGGGTACGAGCTAACTATGGCTACACCTTC	CATHDRVRANYGYTF